Listed below are T cell receptor beta chains from one sample, sequenced in a study of T-cell reconstitution after alpha-beta-depleted transplantation in children. A single record per CDR3 protein comes from TCRdb applying MiXCR to the PCR reads. Seen here are around 100,000 distinct CDR3 sequences, 10% observed once, and the top ten hold less than 45%. The sequenced sample was PBMCs, obtained before TCRalphabeta/CD19-depleted stem cell transplant. Receptors were obtained from a boy aged 2 to 9 with acute lymphoblastic leukemia, due to receive a stem cell transplant. Each CDR3 is given with its conserved first and last residue. A D gene is named only where the DNA matches it firmly. For some rows the clone size is stated as once, few or many, or as a class when expanded; others skip it.

clone_size	v_call	d_call	j_call	cdr3_nt	cdr3_aa
many	TRBV7-6	NA	TRBJ2-5	TGTGCCAGCAGCTTAAGAGACCAGTCCCCTTTAGAGACCCAGTACTTC	CASSLRDQSPLETQYF
many	TRBV5-1	NA	TRBJ2-2	TGCGCCAGCAGCTTGGAGCCAGGGAACACCGGGGAGCTGTTTTTT	CASSLEPGNTGELFF
NA	TRBV7-2	TRBD2	TRBJ2-7	TGTGCCAGCAGCTGGGGGACTAGCGGGAGTGGAAAGCAGTACTTC	CASSWGTSGSGKQYF
many	TRBV5-1	NA	TRBJ2-7	TGCGCCAGCAGCTTGGTAGACGGAAAGGAGCAGTACTTC	CASSLVDGKEQYF
many	TRBV20-1	NA	TRBJ2-7	TGCAGTGCTAGAGATCCGTCTATTAGCTCCTACGAGCAGTACTTC	CSARDPSISSYEQYF
many	TRBV7-9	NA	TRBJ2-4	TGTGCCAGCAGCTTCGCCGGGGTCAGGGCCAAAAACATTCAGTACTTC	CASSFAGVRAKNIQYF
NA	TRBV5-1	NA	TRBJ1-1	TGCGCCAGCAGCTTGGTTCCGGGGGAGCTAACTGAAGCTTTCTTT	CASSLVPGELTEAFF
few	TRBV7-9	TRBD1	TRBJ1-2	TGTGCCAGCAGCTTAGGGACAGGAGGGGATAACTACTATGGCTACACCTTC	CASSLGTGGDNYYGYTF
many	TRBV12-3/TRBV12-4	TRBD1	TRBJ1-2	TGTGCCAGCAGTTTAGAGGGACAGGGGGCCAACTACTATGGCTACACCTTC	CASSLEGQGANYYGYTF
few	TRBV12-3/TRBV12-4	NA	TRBJ1-3	TGTGCCAGCAGAATTTCCAGAGGAGACACCATATATTTT	CASRISRGDTIYF
NA	TRBV20-1	NA	TRBJ2-7	TGCAGTGCTAGAGATCTCTGGGGACCAGTAGATTGGCAGTACTTC	CSARDLWGPVDWQYF
NA	TRBV10-1	NA	TRBJ2-3	TGCGCCAGCAGTGAATCTGAGAGCGGAAGCACAGATACGCAGTATTTT	CASSESESGSTDTQYF
many	TRBV12-3/TRBV12-4	NA	TRBJ1-5	TGTGCCAGCAGCTGGGGCGTTAGGCCTTTTGAGCCCCAGCATTTT	CASSWGVRPFEPQHF
many	TRBV28	NA	TRBJ2-5	TGTGCCAGCAGTTTATGGCCCCGAAACCCACCCGGGACCCAGTACTTC	CASSLWPRNPPGTQYF
few	TRBV29-1	TRBD1	TRBJ2-1	TGCAGCGTCGGACAGGGGGCAGACCAGTTCTTC	CSVGQGADQFF